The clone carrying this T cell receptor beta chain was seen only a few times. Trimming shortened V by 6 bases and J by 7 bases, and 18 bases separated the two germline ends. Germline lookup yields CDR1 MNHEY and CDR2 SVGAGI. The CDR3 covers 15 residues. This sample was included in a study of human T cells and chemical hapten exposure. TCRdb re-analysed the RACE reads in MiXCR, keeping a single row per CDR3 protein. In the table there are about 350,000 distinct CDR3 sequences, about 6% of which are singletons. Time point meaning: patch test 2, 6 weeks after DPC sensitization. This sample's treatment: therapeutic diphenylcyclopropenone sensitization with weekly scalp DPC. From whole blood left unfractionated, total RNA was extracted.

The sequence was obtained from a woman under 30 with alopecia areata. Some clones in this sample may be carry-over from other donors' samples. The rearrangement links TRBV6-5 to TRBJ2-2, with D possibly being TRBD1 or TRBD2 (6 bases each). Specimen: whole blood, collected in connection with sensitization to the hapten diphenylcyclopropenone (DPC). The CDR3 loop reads CASSAIGGRGGELFF. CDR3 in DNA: TGTGCCAGCAGCGCCATTGGGGGGCGAGGCGGGGAGCTGTTTTTT.